This T cell receptor (beta chain) derives from a study of T cell responses to AZD1222 COVID-19 vaccine (dated by TCRdb to the early 2020s). Study-level background: A total of more than 230 trial participants underwent TCR sequencing, of whom 200 to 220 had received two doses of AZD1222 and about 25 had received two doses of the MenACWY control vaccine. Trial participants were enrolled into age subgroups of 18-55, 56-69 and 70-plus years, which contained roughly 150, 30 and 60 TCR-sequenced participants, respectively.

A remark on this clone: The antigen this receptor binds is unknown. No much larger clone is present one base from it, and per-base qualities are unavailable.

The CDR3 regions of human TCRbeta chains were analyzed by immunosequencing. The original methods were these. Repertoire TCRs were matched against a reference library of SARS-CoV-2-specific TCRs generated with the MIRA antigen-specificity platform. Breadth was defined as the fraction of unique TCRs that were SARS-CoV-2-associated, and depth was defined as the fraction of total T cells that were SARS-CoV-2-associated. Using the MIRA data, each spike-specific TCR was assigned both to the spike region to which the TCR was reactive and to a CD4 or CD8 class. Log10-transformed breadth and depth values were compared by one-way ANOVA with Sidak's multiple comparisons tests. TCRdb holds this immuneACCESS table with in-frame rearrangements only. Some clones are missing; in checked studies, unresolved V genes explain under half, and the rest has no known cause. That table gives V, J and clone size, and the DNA gave D and trimming. Within this sample are about 140,000 clones, with 92% of them counted one time only. The ten largest make up about a tenth of the sample.

Including the terminal cysteine and phenylalanine, the CDR3 comprises 12 residues. Of the read, only the CDR3 DNA is kept; its 36 bases are in frame from base 1. CDR1 and CDR2 are read off the germline V gene as SGHAT and FQNNGV. For this chain, trimming is 5 bases at the V end and 7 bases at the J end, and the number of junction bases without a gene match is 2. In light of the paper, this sample's time point label describes: about 28 days (+/-7) after the second vaccine dose. AZD1222 recipients given second doses at about 4 weeks or at about 12 weeks were pooled, since spike-specific TCR depth and breadth were not found to differ between the two schedules. Samples from vaccinated people were obtained from the UK trials COV001 and COV002, which included a single-blind randomized controlled phase 2/3 trial of AZD1222 (ChAdOx1 nCoV-19) in healthy adults. Trial participant PBMC samples were collected at day 0 and day 28 after the second dose for TCRbeta chain sequencing.

Paper-wide results and their limitations: After two AZD1222 doses, spike-specific TCR breadth and depth were significantly higher than at day 0 and than in MenACWY recipients. No day 14 peak-response samples were available, so repertoires were characterized only after the peak T cell response. Epitopes outside the regions mutated in the B.1.351 and B.1.1.7 variants were reportedly recognized by nearly half of the unique spike-specific TCRs. Conclusions about previously exposed vaccinees were limited because only six AZD1222 recipients were SARS-CoV-2 seropositive at baseline. In the small 56-69-year group, the increase in depth fell short of significance, most likely because of low power. Participants were mostly white British and included more females than males, and it was suggested by the authors that clonal diversity may have been underestimated. CD4 TCRs associated with the vaccine covered the entire spike protein, and the dominant responses were in regions 160-218 and 743-854.

This receptor was obtained from an adult who received the AZD1222 COVID-19 vaccine. This receptor chain uses TRBV11-2 and TRBJ1-2; TRBD1 aligns with 9 central bases. The specimen was peripheral blood, collected 28 days after the second AZD1222 dose. The nucleotide sequence reads TGTGCCAGCAGCCTGACAGGGGGTGGCTACACCTTC. Translated, this gives CASSLTGGGYTF.